The clone carrying this TCR beta chain was detected once. The data stem from a study of blood T cell repertoires in COVID-19. Turning to the study itself: PBMCs, B-cell-depleted T cells, or T cells provided the cDNA or gDNA that made up the material.

Clones were read by immunoSEQ multiplex PCR, and TCRdb kept only the in-frame ones, dropping some. The sample lists some 200,000 clones; 85% to 90% were seen once. Germline assignment: CDR1 WNHNN and CDR2 SYGVQD (reference sequence). The CDR3 covers 15 residues. Unmatched junction bases numbered 5, after V lost 2 bases and J lost 7 bases. This rearrangement joins TRBV10-1 to TRBJ2-1; 10 bases are shared with TRBD2. Sequenced: peripheral blood. The clonotype was recovered from a woman aged 60-75 years with acute or convalescent COVID-19. CDR3 sequence: CASSESGRALNEQFF. The CDR3 DNA sequence: TGCGCCAGCAGTGAGAGCGGGAGGGCTCTAAATGAGCAGTTCTTC.